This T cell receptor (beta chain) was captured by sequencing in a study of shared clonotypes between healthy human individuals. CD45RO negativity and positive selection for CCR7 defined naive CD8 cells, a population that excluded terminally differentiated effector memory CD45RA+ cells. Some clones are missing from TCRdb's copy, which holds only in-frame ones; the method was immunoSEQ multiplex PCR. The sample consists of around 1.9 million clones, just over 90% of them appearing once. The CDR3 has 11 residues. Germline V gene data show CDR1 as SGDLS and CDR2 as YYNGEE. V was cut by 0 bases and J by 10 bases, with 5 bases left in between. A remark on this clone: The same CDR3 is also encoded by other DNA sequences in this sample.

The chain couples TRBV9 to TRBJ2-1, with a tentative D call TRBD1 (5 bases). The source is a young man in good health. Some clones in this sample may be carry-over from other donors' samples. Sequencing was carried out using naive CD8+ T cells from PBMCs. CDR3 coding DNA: TGTGCCAGCAGCGTAGCAGGGGAGCAGTTCTTC. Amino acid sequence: CASSVAGEQFF.